The 6 T cell receptor beta chains below were found in one sample sequenced in a study of T cells in women clearing cervical HPV infection. Profiled with immunoSEQ multiplex PCR; TCRdb holds only in-frame clones, not every one. Here the sample table reports fewer than 50,000 clones. The source material was blood buffy coat. Receptor source: a woman between 18 and 70 years old with a cervical HPV16 infection that either progressed to CIN3+ or cleared (not recorded which).

On this clone itself: The read ends 3 residues before the CDR3 terminus; that terminus is restored from the germline J gene. The chain employs TRBV19 and TRBJ1-1; the D gene is possibly TRBD1 (6 bases). V was shortened by 6 bases and J by 0 bases, with 17 bases between the two germline ends. The germline V gene has CDR1 LNHDA and CDR2 SQIVND (reference sequence). This CDR3 is built from 16 residues. The sequenced part of the CDR3 DNA is TGTGCCAGTAGACCTTCTAGCGGGGACATGAACACTGAA. Translation: CASRPSSGDMNTE. The full CDR3 protein reads CASRPSSGDMNTEAFF.

Worth noting for this clone: The CDR3 end falls 3 residues outside the read, so it is completed with the germline J gene. The V and J genes are TRBV20-1 and TRBJ1-4, with 8 bases identical to TRBD1. Germline loops: CDR1 DFQATT, CDR2 SNEGSKA (reference sequence). The CDR3 runs 13 residues. The DNA read from the CDR3 is TGCAGTGCTTTGGACAGGGCGGAGTGGGGA. Protein product: CSALDRAEWG. The entire CDR3 reads CSALDRAEWGLFF.

Comments on this clone: From the germline J gene comes the end of the CDR3, since the read stops 3 residues before it. The V call is TRBV14, the J call TRBJ1-2; D possibly corresponds to TRBD1 (5 bases). CDR1 and CDR2 from the germline V gene are SGHDN and FVKESK. CDR3 length: 15 amino acids. V lost 0 bases and J lost 2, with 10 bases in between. CDR3 region: CASSQEQGVNYGYTF. Incomplete CDR3 DNA: TGTGCCAGCAGCCAAGAGCAGGGTGTAAACTATGGC.

With respect to this clone: The read halts 3 residues ahead of the CDR3 end, with the missing end drawn from the germline J gene. The chain uses TRBV7-3 and TRBJ2-3; D unclear. V was trimmed by 5 bases and J by 5 bases, leaving 8 bases between them. This CDR3 spans 12 amino acids. Germline V CDR1 and CDR2: SGHTA, FQGTGA. The CDR3 bases that were read are TGTGCCAGCAGCCCGACTGGAGATACG. This codes for CASSPTGDT. The entire CDR3 is CASSPTGDTQYF.

In the case of this clone: The missing CDR3 end, 3 residues past where the read stops, is filled in from the germline J gene. The rearrangement links TRBV5-1 to TRBJ2-4; D is ambiguous. Between the trimmed V and J ends, which lost 0 bases and 0 bases, there was a span of 7 bases. Germline V gives CDR1 SGHRS, CDR2 YFSETQ. The CDR3 covers 15 residues. The CDR3 bases that were read are TGCGCCAGCAGCTTGGCCCAATTAGCCAAAAACATT. Residues: CASSLAQLAKNI. The entire CDR3 reads CASSLAQLAKNIQYF. The full variable domain, completed using reference TRBV5-1 and TRBJ2-4, is KAGVTQTPRYLIKTRGQQVTLSCSPISGHRSVSWYQQTPGQGLQFLFEYFSETQRNKGNFPGRFSGRQFSNSRSEMNVSTLELGDSALYLCASSLAQLAKNIQYFGAGTRLSVL.

As concerns this clone: The CDR3 extends 3 residues past the end of the read, so its final part is completed from the germline J gene. V and J are TRBV12-3 or TRBV12-4 and TRBJ2-1, with 10 bases matching TRBD2. With 3 bases clipped from V and 6 bases from J, the junction kept 8 bases outside the gene matches. CDR3 length equals 16 residues. Partial CDR3 DNA: TGTGCCAGCAGTTTTCGGAGCGGGAGGGCCTCCAATGAG. Protein product: CASSFRSGRASNE. The full CDR3 protein is CASSFRSGRASNEQFF.